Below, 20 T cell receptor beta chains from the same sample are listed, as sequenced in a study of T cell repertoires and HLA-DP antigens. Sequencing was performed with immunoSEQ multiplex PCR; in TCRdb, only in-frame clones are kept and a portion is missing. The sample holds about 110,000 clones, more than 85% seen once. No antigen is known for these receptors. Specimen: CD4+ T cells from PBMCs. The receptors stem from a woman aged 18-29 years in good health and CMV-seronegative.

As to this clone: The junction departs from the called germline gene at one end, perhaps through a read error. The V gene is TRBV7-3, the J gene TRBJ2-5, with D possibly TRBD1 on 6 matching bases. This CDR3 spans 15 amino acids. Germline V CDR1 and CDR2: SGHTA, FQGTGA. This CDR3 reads CASSLTGRQGETQYF. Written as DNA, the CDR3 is TGTGCCAGCAGCCTAACAGGCCGGCAGGGGGAGACCCAGTACTTC. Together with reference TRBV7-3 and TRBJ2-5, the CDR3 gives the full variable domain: GAGVSQTPSNKVTEKGKYVELRCDPISGHTALYWYRQSLGQGPEFLIYFQGTGAADDSGLPNDRFFAVRPEGSVSTLKIQRTERGDSAVYLCASSLTGRQGETQYFGPGTRLLVL.

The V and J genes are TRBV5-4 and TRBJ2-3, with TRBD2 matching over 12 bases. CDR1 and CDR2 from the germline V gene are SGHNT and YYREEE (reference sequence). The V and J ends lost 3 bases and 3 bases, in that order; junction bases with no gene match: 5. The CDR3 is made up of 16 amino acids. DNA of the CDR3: TGTGCCAGCAGCTCGACTAGCGGGGGCAGGACAGATACGCAGTATTTT. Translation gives CASSSTSGGRTDTQYF.

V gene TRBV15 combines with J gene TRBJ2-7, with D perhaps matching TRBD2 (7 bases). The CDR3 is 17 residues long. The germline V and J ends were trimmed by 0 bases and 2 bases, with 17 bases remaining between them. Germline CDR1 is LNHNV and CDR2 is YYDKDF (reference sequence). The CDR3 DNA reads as TGTGCCACCAGCAGAGAAGGGCTACAGGGAGGGGCCTACGAGCAGTACTTC. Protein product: CATSREGLQGGAYEQYF. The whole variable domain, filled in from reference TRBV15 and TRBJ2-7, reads DAMVIQNPRYQVTQFGKPVTLSCSQTLNHNVMYWYQQKSSQAPKLLFHYYDKDFNNEADTPDNFQSRRPNTSFCFLDIRSPGLGDTAMYLCATSREGLQGGAYEQYFGPGTRLTVT.

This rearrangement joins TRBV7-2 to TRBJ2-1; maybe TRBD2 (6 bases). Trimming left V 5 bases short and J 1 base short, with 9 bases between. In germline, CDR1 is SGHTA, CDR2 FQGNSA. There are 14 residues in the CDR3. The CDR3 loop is CASSLDYSYNEQFF. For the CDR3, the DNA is TGTGCCAGCAGCCTGGACTATTCCTACAATGAGCAGTTCTTC. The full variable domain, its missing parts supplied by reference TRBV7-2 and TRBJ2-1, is GAGVSQSPSNKVTEKGKDVELRCDPISGHTALYWYRQSLGQGLEFLIYFQGNSAPDKSGLPSDRFSAERTGGSVSTLTIQRTQQEDSAVYLCASSLDYSYNEQFFGPGTRLTVL.

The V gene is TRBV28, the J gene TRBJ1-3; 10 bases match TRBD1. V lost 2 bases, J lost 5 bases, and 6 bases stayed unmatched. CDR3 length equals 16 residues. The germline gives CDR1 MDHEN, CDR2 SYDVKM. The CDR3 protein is CASSLSGTGDRNTIYF. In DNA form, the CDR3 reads TGTGCCAGCAGTTTAAGTGGGACAGGGGATAGAAACACCATATATTTT. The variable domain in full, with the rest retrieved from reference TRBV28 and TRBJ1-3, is DVKVTQSSRYLVKRTGEKVFLECVQDMDHENMFWYRQDPGLGLRLIYFSYDVKMKEKGDIPEGYSVSREKKERFSLILESASTNQTSMYLCASSLSGTGDRNTIYFGEGSWLTVV.

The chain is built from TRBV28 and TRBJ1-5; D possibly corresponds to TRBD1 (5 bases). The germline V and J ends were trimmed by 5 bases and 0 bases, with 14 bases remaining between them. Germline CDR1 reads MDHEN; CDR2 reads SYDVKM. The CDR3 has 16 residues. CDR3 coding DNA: TGTGCCAGCAGTCCAGACCGGGACTCTAGCAATCAGCCCCAGCATTTT. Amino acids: CASSPDRDSSNQPQHF. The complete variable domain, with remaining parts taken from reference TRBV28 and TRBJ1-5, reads DVKVTQSSRYLVKRTGEKVFLECVQDMDHENMFWYRQDPGLGLRLIYFSYDVKMKEKGDIPEGYSVSREKKERFSLILESASTNQTSMYLCASSPDRDSSNQPQHFGDGTRLSIL.

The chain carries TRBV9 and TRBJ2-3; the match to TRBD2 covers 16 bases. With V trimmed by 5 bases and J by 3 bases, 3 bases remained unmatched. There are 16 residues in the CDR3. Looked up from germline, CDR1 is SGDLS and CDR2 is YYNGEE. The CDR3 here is CASSPGLAGGTDTQYF. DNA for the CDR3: TGTGCCAGCAGTCCGGGACTAGCGGGGGGGACAGATACGCAGTATTTT.

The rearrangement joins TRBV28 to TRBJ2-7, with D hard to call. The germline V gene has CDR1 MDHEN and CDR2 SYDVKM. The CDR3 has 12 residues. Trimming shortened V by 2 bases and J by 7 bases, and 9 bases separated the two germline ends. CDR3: CASSLRVGEQYF. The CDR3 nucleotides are TGTGCCAGCAGTTTACGTGTGGGGGAGCAGTACTTC.

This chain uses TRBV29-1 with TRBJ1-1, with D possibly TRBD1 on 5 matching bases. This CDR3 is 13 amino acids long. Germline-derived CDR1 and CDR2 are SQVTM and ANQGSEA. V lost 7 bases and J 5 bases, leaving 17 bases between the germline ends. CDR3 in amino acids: CSAAYQGWTEAFF. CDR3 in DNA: TGCAGCGCTGCCTACCAGGGATGGACTGAAGCTTTCTTT.

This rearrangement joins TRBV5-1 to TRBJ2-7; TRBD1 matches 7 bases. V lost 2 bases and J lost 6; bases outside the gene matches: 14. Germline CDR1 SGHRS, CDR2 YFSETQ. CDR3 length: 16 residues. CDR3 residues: CASSLRPGQTIGEQYF. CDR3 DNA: TGCGCCAGCAGCTTAAGACCGGGACAGACGATCGGCGAGCAGTACTTC.

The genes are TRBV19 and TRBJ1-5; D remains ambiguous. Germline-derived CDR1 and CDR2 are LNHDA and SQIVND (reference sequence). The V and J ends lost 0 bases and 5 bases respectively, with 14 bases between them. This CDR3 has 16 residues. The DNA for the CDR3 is TGTGCCAGTAGTATAGAAGTAGGAAGGGTTGATCAGCCCCAGCATTTT. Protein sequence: CASSIEVGRVDQPQHF.

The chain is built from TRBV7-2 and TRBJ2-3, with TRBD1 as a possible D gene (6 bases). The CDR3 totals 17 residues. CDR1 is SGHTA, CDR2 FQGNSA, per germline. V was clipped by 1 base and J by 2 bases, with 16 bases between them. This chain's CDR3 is CASSLGTGMVTTDTQYF. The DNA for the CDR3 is TGTGCCAGCAGCTTAGGAACAGGGATGGTCACCACAGATACGCAGTATTTT. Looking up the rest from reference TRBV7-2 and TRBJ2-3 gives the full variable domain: GAGVSQSPSNKVTEKGKDVELRCDPISGHTALYWYRQSLGQGLEFLIYFQGNSAPDKSGLPSDRFSAERTGGSVSTLTIQRTQQEDSAVYLCASSLGTGMVTTDTQYFGPGTRLTVL.

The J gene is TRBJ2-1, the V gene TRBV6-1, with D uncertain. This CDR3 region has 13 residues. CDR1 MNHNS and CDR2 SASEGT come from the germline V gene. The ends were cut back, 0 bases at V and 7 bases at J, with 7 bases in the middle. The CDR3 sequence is CASSEANRNEQFF. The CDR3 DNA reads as TGTGCCAGCAGTGAAGCGAATAGAAATGAGCAGTTCTTC.

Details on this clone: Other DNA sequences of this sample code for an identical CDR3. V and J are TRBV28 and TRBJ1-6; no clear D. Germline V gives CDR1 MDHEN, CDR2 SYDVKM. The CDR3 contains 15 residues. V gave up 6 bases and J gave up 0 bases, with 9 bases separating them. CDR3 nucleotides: TGTGCCAGCAGGACCGGGAGCTCCTATAATTCACCCCTCCACTTT. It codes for CASRTGSSYNSPLHF.

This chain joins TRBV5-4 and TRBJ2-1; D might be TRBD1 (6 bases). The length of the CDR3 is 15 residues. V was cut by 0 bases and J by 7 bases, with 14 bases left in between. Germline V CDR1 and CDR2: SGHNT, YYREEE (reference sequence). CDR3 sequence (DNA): TGTGCCAGCAGCTTGGAAGGGGGTCGAATAAATGAGCAGTTCTTC. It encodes CASSLEGGRINEQFF.

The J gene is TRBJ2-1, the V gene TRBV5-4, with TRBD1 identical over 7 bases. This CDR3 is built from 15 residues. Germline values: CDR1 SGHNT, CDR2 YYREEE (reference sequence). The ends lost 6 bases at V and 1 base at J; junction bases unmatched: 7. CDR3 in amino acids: CASTRTGGSYNEQFF. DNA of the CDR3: TGTGCCAGCACCAGGACAGGCGGATCCTACAATGAGCAGTTCTTC.

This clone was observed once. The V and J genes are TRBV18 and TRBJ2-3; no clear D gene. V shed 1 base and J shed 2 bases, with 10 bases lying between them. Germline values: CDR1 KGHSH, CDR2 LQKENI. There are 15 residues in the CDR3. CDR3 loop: CASSPRVTVTDTQYF. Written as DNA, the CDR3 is TGTGCCAGCTCACCACGGGTAACGGTCACAGATACGCAGTATTTT.

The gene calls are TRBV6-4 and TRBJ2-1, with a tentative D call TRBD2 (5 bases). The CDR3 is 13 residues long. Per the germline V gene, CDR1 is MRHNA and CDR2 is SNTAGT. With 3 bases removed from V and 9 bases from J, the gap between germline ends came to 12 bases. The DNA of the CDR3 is TGTGCCAGCAGTGAGGCGAACCGGGGTGAGCAGTTCTTC. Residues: CASSEANRGEQFF.

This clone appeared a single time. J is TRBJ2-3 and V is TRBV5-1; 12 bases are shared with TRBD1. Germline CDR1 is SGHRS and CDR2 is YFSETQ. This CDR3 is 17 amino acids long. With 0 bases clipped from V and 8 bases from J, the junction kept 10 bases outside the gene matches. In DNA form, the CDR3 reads TGCGCCAGCAGCTTGGGAGGGACAGGGGGCCGTCCGGGTACGCAGTATTTT. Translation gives CASSLGGTGGRPGTQYF.

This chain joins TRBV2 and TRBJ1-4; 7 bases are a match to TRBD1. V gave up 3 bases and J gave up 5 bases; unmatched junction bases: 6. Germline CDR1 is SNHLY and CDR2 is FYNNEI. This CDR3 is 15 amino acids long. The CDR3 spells CASSETGKPNEKLFF. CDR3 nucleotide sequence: TGTGCCAGCAGTGAGACAGGGAAGCCGAATGAAAAACTGTTTTTT.